These 22 T cell receptor beta chains were all obtained from the same sample, sequenced in a study of graft-versus-host responses after intestinal transplantation. Method: immunoSEQ multiplex PCR; TCRdb's copy keeps in-frame clones and lacks some. The table has 74,000 or so clones, about 90% seen once. The sample here was PBMCs, taken 98 days after intestinal transplantation. The receptor set was obtained from a human patient who received an intestinal transplant, so some T cells may come from the graft donor.

The V call is TRBV2, the J call TRBJ2-7; maybe TRBD1 (6 bases). Trimming stripped 4 bases from V and 5 bases from J, with 15 bases between. This CDR3 is 14 amino acids long. Germline V gives CDR1 SNHLY, CDR2 FYNNEI. The DNA of the CDR3 is TGTGCCAGCAGTGTCACAGGGAGAAGCAACGAGCAGTACTTC. Translating gives CASSVTGRSNEQYF.

The rearrangement uses TRBV9 and TRBJ2-1, with D tentatively TRBD1 (6 bases). The V gene's germline CDR1 is SGDLS and CDR2 YYNGEE. Trimming removed 0 bases at V and 9 bases at J, with 7 bases between. This CDR3 is built from 12 residues. CDR3 in amino acids: CASSVEGGEQFF. The CDR3 region has the DNA TGTGCCAGCAGCGTAGAAGGGGGTGAGCAGTTCTTC. The complete variable domain, with remaining parts taken from reference TRBV9 and TRBJ2-1, reads DSGVTQTPKHLITATGQRVTLRCSPRSGDLSVYWYQQSLDQGLQFLIQYYNGEERAKGNILERFSAQQFPDLHSELNLSSLELGDSALYFCASSVEGGEQFFGPGTRLTVL.

CDR3 nucleotides: TGTGCCAGTAGTGCCTACAGGGGATCTAACTATGGCTACACCTTC. Translating it yields CASSAYRGSNYGYTF. This chain connects TRBV19 to TRBJ1-2; the match to TRBD1 covers 7 bases. Trimming at V came to 5 bases and at J to 0 bases, leaving 6 bases not matched to a gene. Germline CDR1 is LNHDA and CDR2 is SQIVND (reference sequence). This CDR3 spans 15 amino acids.

The rearrangement joins TRBV5-1 to TRBJ2-3; D assignment may be TRBD1 or TRBD2 (6 bases each). Trimming took off 3 bases at V and 1 base at J, with 18 bases between the two ends. CDR3 length equals 17 residues. The germline V gene has CDR1 SGHRS and CDR2 YFSETQ. CDR3 sequence reads: CASSSYFGGLRTDTQYF. CDR3 nucleotide sequence: TGCGCCAGCAGCTCCTACTTCGGGGGCCTACGCACAGATACGCAGTATTTT.

The chain combines TRBV2 with TRBJ2-1, with a possible D match to TRBD1 (5 bases). Germline values: CDR1 SNHLY, CDR2 FYNNEI. Trimming stripped 7 bases from V and 5 bases from J, with 15 bases between. The CDR3 loop spans 14 amino acids. The CDR3 DNA sequence: TGTGCCAGCATAGGGCAAGGGGAAAACAATGAGCAGTTCTTC. It is translated as CASIGQGENNEQFF.

The rearrangement links TRBV19 to TRBJ2-3; weak D call: TRBD2 (5 bases). The CDR3 has 16 residues. V shed 6 bases and J shed 1 base, with 17 bases lying between them. CDR1 is LNHDA, CDR2 SQIVND, per germline (reference sequence). The CDR3 region is CASSNWVDGGTDTQYF. The CDR3 region has the DNA TGTGCCAGTAGCAATTGGGTGGACGGGGGCACAGATACGCAGTATTTT.

The chain employs TRBV6-5 and TRBJ2-7, with D perhaps matching TRBD2 (7 bases). This CDR3 has 16 residues. V was trimmed by 0 bases and J by 2 bases, leaving 14 bases between them. CDR1 and CDR2 (germline): MNHEY, SVGAGI. The CDR3: CASSYSKGGVTYEQYF. CDR3 DNA sequence: TGTGCCAGCAGTTACTCGAAGGGGGGGGTTACCTACGAGCAGTACTTC.

V usage is TRBV5-4 and J usage is TRBJ2-4, with 11 bases matching TRBD1. The germline CDR1 and CDR2 sequences are SGHNT and YYREEE (reference sequence). This CDR3 is built from 14 residues. V lost 4 bases to trimming and J lost 6 bases; unmatched junction nucleotides: 3. In DNA form, the CDR3 reads TGTGCCAGCAGCCCAGGACAGGGGGCAAACATTCAGTACTTC. This translates into CASSPGQGANIQYF.

This chain joins TRBV5-1 and TRBJ2-5, with TRBD2 matching over 13 bases. This CDR3 is 17 amino acids long. V trimming: 0 bases; J trimming: 1 base; junction bases outside the gene matches: 3. Germline CDR1 and CDR2: SGHRS and YFSETQ. CDR3 nucleotides: TGCGCCAGCAGCTTGGGTACTAGCGGGAGGGCCCAAGAGACCCAGTACTTC. As protein: CASSLGTSGRAQETQYF. Full variable domain (rest looked up from reference TRBV5-1 and TRBJ2-5): KAGVTQTPRYLIKTRGQQVTLSCSPISGHRSVSWYQQTPGQGLQFLFEYFSETQRNKGNFPGRFSGRQFSNSRSEMNVSTLELGDSALYLCASSLGTSGRAQETQYFGPGTRLLVL.

V is TRBV27 and J is TRBJ2-2, with D perhaps TRBD1 or TRBD2 (5 bases each). The germline V and J ends were trimmed by 2 bases and 0 bases, with 13 bases remaining between them. The germline CDR1 and CDR2 sequences are MNHEY and SMNVEV (reference sequence). This CDR3 has 17 amino acids. The CDR3 nucleotides read TGTGCCAGCAGTTTAGGGGGATGGGCCGCGAACACCGGGGAGCTGTTTTTT. Translating it yields CASSLGGWAANTGELFF.

This chain joins TRBV9 and TRBJ1-2, with a tentative D call TRBD1 (6 bases). CDR3 length: 19 residues. Germline V gene sequence: CDR1 SGDLS, CDR2 YYNGEE. V was clipped by 2 bases and J by 3 bases, with 26 bases between them. CDR3 sequence (DNA): TGTGCCAGCAGCGTTGACTCCCGGACAGAAGGGCGGTGGTACTATGGCTACACCTTC. It yields the protein CASSVDSRTEGRWYYGYTF. Combining the CDR3 with reference TRBV9 and TRBJ1-2 gives the whole variable domain DSGVTQTPKHLITATGQRVTLRCSPRSGDLSVYWYQQSLDQGLQFLIQYYNGEERAKGNILERFSAQQFPDLHSELNLSSLELGDSALYFCASSVDSRTEGRWYYGYTFGSGTRLTVV.

This chain uses TRBV11-1 with TRBJ2-3; 7 bases line up with TRBD2. The CDR3 is 14 amino acids. The J segment lost 6 bases and the V segment lost 1 base, leaving 4 bases of the junction unmatched. Germline V lookup: CDR1 SGHAT, CDR2 FQDESV (reference sequence). In DNA form, the CDR3 reads TGTGCCAGCAGCTTAGGACTAGCATTGGATACGCAGTATTTT. It yields the protein CASSLGLALDTQYF. Combining the CDR3 with reference TRBV11-1 and TRBJ2-3 gives the whole variable domain EAEVAQSPRYKITEKSQAVAFWCDPISGHATLYWYRQILGQGPELLVQFQDESVVDDSQLPKDRFSAERLKGVDSTLKIQPAELGDSAMYLCASSLGLALDTQYFGPGTRLTVL.

This clone was seen only once. This rearrangement joins TRBV5-1 to TRBJ2-1; TRBD2 aligns across 8 bases. CDR1 and CDR2 (germline): SGHRS, YFSETQ. The CDR3 runs 17 residues. Trimming removed 0 bases from V and 7 bases from J; junction bases left unmatched: 12. CDR3 sequence (DNA): TGCGCCAGCAGCTTGGTTCCGACAAGCGGGGGACAAAATGAGCAGTTCTTC. Residues: CASSLVPTSGGQNEQFF.

The rearrangement joins TRBV6-4 to TRBJ2-7; 10 positions match TRBD2. The germline V gene encodes CDR1 MRHNA and CDR2 SNTAGT. V gave up 4 bases and J gave up 5 bases; unmatched junction bases: 8. The CDR3 has 15 residues. CDR3 amino acids: CASSASGGEPHEQYF. The CDR3 coding sequence is TGTGCCAGCAGTGCTAGCGGGGGTGAGCCCCACGAGCAGTACTTC.

This clone was found once. The CDR3 DNA reads TGCGCCAGCAGTGAGGAATGGGGGATTTTTGTCAACACTGAAGCTTTCTTT. It translates to CASSEEWGIFVNTEAFF. This chain connects TRBV10-2 to TRBJ1-1, with D perhaps TRBD1 (5 bases). The ends were cut back, 2 bases at V and 2 bases at J, with 18 bases in the middle. The CDR3 covers 17 residues. The germline V gene encodes CDR1 WSHSY and CDR2 SAAADI.

The V gene is TRBV7-3, the J gene TRBJ2-1, with 10 bases fitting TRBD2. Unmatched junction bases numbered 3, after V lost 2 bases and J lost 5 bases. Germline lookup yields CDR1 SGHTA and CDR2 FQGTGA. The length of the CDR3 is 15 residues. Here the CDR3 reads CASSLSAGGHNEQFF. The CDR3 DNA sequence: TGTGCCAGCAGCTTATCAGCGGGGGGGCACAATGAGCAGTTCTTC.

The sample holds one count of this clone. This sequence joins TRBV11-2 and TRBJ2-7; D uncertain. V lost 5 bases to trimming and J lost 3 bases, with 8 bases between them. Germline V lookup: CDR1 SGHAT, CDR2 FQNNGV. The CDR3 sequence is 12 residues long. The chain's CDR3 is CASSPRLYEQYF. Written as DNA, the CDR3 is TGTGCCAGCAGCCCCCGACTCTACGAGCAGTACTTC.

The V and J genes are TRBV29-1 and TRBJ1-1; the D is unclear. The ends were cut back, 2 bases at V and 1 base at J, with 8 bases in the middle. CDR3 size: 13 residues. CDR1 SQVTM and CDR2 ANQGSEA come from the germline V gene. In DNA form, the CDR3 reads TGCAGCGTTGAAAAGGGAAGGAACACTGAAGCTTTCTTT. This encodes CSVEKGRNTEAFF.

This clone was observed a single time. This rearrangement joins TRBV18 to TRBJ2-7; 9 bases align to TRBD2. The germline V gene encodes CDR1 KGHSH and CDR2 LQKENI. Losses at the gene ends were 0 bases for V and 2 bases for J; bases not matched to a gene: 2. CDR3 length equals 15 residues. The chain's CDR3 is CASSPPSSGTYEQYF. CDR3 sequence (DNA): TGTGCCAGCTCACCACCGTCTAGCGGGACCTACGAGCAGTACTTC.

V and J are TRBV6-1 and TRBJ2-3; 9 bases line up with TRBD2. Germline trimming cut 6 bases from V and 1 base from J; bases unmatched to any gene: 2. Per germline, CDR1 MNHNS and CDR2 SASEGT. The CDR3 contains 14 residues. CDR3 coding DNA: TGTGCCAGCAGGGTAGCGGGGGGCACAGATACGCAGTATTTT. It translates to CASRVAGGTDTQYF.

J is TRBJ2-3 and V is TRBV9; 9 bases line up with TRBD2. J was trimmed by 2 bases and V by 2 bases; bases with no gene match: 3. The CDR3 extends over 15 amino acids. Germline CDR1 reads SGDLS; CDR2 reads YYNGEE. Written as DNA, the CDR3 is TGTGCCAGCAGCGTTAGCGGGGGCCTCACAGATACGCAGTATTTT. It yields the protein CASSVSGGLTDTQYF.

The chain has TRBV7-6 and TRBJ2-2, with 10 nucleotides matching TRBD2. The CDR3 length is 18 residues. Germline loops: CDR1 SGHVS, CDR2 FNYEAQ. Losses at the gene ends were 3 bases for V and 2 bases for J; bases not matched to a gene: 9. The CDR3 DNA is TGTGCCAGCAGCTTTTTAGCCGGGACTAGCGTCAACACCGGGGAGCTGTTTTTT. Amino acids: CASSFLAGTSVNTGELFF.